The 27 T cell receptor beta chains below were found in one sample sequenced in a study of persistence of HIV-infected CD4 T cells. Cells were stimulated with CMV-infected fibroblast lysates at 8 to 10 ug/mL. CD40L-negative CD69-negative CD45RO-high memory CD4+ T cells were sorted as populations depleted of antigen-responding cells. For these receptors, no antigen is known. The immunoSEQ assay was version 4, run in survey mode. Measured with immunoSEQ multiplex PCR; TCRdb has only the in-frame clones, and not every one. The sample lists tens of thousands of clones; 82% were seen once. Sequenced material: CD4+ T cells sorted from PBMCs after approximately 20-hour stimulation, taken from a patient who received antiretroviral therapy. These receptors originate from an adult woman with HIV who was CMV-seropositive.

The chain has TRBV29-1 and TRBJ2-7, with a weak D call TRBD1 (6 bases). The CDR3 consists of 13 residues. Germline loops: CDR1 SQVTM, CDR2 ANQGSEA. V lost 4 bases, J lost 2 bases, and 12 bases lay in between. Here the CDR3 reads CSVGMTGPYEQYF. The CDR3 coding sequence is TGCAGCGTTGGGATGACAGGCCCCTACGAGCAGTACTTC.

This chain connects TRBV14 to TRBJ2-4, with D perhaps assigned TRBD1 or TRBD2 (5 bases each). This CDR3 contains 15 residues. Deletions cut 5 bases from V and 6 bases from J, with 17 bases between. Germline V lookup: CDR1 SGHDN, CDR2 FVKESK. This CDR3 reads CASSILGTQGNIQYF. In DNA form, the CDR3 reads TGTGCCAGCAGCATCCTAGGGACCCAAGGAAACATTCAGTACTTC.

The gene calls are TRBV19 and TRBJ1-5; unclear D gene. The V end lost 7 bases, the J end lost 4 bases, and 11 bases lay between the germline ends. Germline CDR1 reads LNHDA; CDR2 reads SQIVND (reference sequence). CDR3 size: 13 residues. The chain's CDR3 is CASKTQLNQPQHF. The CDR3 DNA follows: TGTGCCAGTAAAACGCAGCTTAATCAGCCCCAGCATTTT.

The chain links TRBV2 to TRBJ1-6; weak D call: TRBD1 (6 bases). The length of the CDR3 is 16 residues. Germline loops: CDR1 SNHLY, CDR2 FYNNEI. The germline V and J ends were trimmed by 6 bases and 9 bases, with 21 bases remaining between them. CDR3 protein: CASSTPGGGRSSPLHF. DNA for the CDR3: TGTGCCAGCAGCACCCCCGGCGGGGGGCGAAGTTCACCCCTCCACTTT.

The rearrangement links TRBV19 to TRBJ1-2; perhaps TRBD1 as D (6 bases). V lost 5 bases and J lost 4, with 11 bases in between. CDR1 and CDR2 (germline): LNHDA, SQIVND (reference sequence). The CDR3 spans 13 residues. CDR3 DNA: TGTGCCAGTAGTGTTGGACAGTTCTATGGCTACACCTTC. Its translation is CASSVGQFYGYTF.

The V gene is TRBV24-1, the J gene TRBJ2-5, with a tentative D call TRBD2 (6 bases). There are 14 residues in the CDR3. V was pared by 3 bases and J by 2 bases, with 9 bases between. CDR1 is KGHDR and CDR2 is SFDVKD in the germline V gene. CDR3 region: CATSDLARQETQYF. DNA for the CDR3: TGTGCCACCAGTGATCTAGCGAGACAAGAGACCCAGTACTTC.

The chain couples TRBV15 to TRBJ2-3, with 8 positions matching TRBD2. The junction had 7 bases not matched to a gene; V was cut back by 5 bases and J by 3 bases. The CDR3 length is 15 residues. CDR1 is LNHNV, CDR2 YYDKDF, per germline (reference sequence). CDR3 bases: TGTGCCACCAGCGGGGGACTAGTATCTACAGATACGCAGTATTTT. It is translated as CATSGGLVSTDTQYF.

This clone was counted between two and nine times. The rearrangement links TRBV2 to TRBJ2-1; 10 bases are a match to TRBD1. V was pared by 6 bases and J by 5 bases, with 10 bases of the junction left unmatched. There are 16 residues in the CDR3. CDR1 SNHLY and CDR2 FYNNEI come from the germline V gene. The CDR3 sequence is CASRRADRGKNNEQFF. The CDR3 DNA sequence: TGTGCCAGCAGACGCGCGGACAGGGGGAAAAACAATGAGCAGTTCTTC.

The chain recombines TRBV24-1 with TRBJ2-5; D could derive from TRBD1 or TRBD2 (5 bases each). Looked up from germline, CDR1 is KGHDR and CDR2 is SFDVKD. Trimming removed 9 bases at V and 4 bases at J, with 11 bases between. The CDR3 is 12 residues long. In nucleotides, the CDR3 is TGTGCCACCCGGGGACCAGGAGAGACCCAGTACTTC. Translation gives CATRGPGETQYF.

This chain links TRBV29-1 with TRBJ2-7; TRBD2 is a possible D gene (6 bases). The germline V gene has CDR1 SQVTM and CDR2 ANQGSEA. Between the trimmed V and J ends, which lost 4 bases and 7 bases, there was a span of 11 bases. The CDR3 has 11 residues. The CDR3 is CSVGGLGEQYF. The DNA for the CDR3 is TGCAGCGTTGGGGGACTCGGAGAGCAGTACTTC.

V is TRBV2 and J is TRBJ1-4; D is ambiguous. V lost 6 bases to trimming and J lost 5 bases, with 13 bases between them. Looked up from germline, CDR1 is SNHLY and CDR2 is FYNNEI. This CDR3 is built from 14 residues. As DNA, the CDR3 is TGTGCCAGCAGCCGACACCCAGAAAATGAAAAACTGTTTTTT. Amino acid sequence: CASSRHPENEKLFF.

This rearrangement joins TRBV5-1 to TRBJ2-1; TRBD2 matches 8 bases. V lost 1 base to trimming and J lost 13 bases; unmatched junction nucleotides: 7. Germline values: CDR1 SGHRS, CDR2 YFSETQ. This CDR3 region has 13 residues. CDR3 residues: CASSLSSGSRQFF. The CDR3 region has the DNA TGCGCCAGCAGCTTGTCGAGCGGGAGCCGTCAGTTCTTC.

This chain joins TRBV3-1 (or the pseudogene TRBV3-2) and TRBJ2-7; no firm D call. This CDR3 is built from 13 residues. V dropped 0 bases and J dropped 5 bases, with 8 bases sitting between them. Germline V gives CDR1 LGHDT, CDR2 YNNKEL (reference sequence). The chain's CDR3 is CASSQEPGHEQYF. DNA of the CDR3: TGTGCCAGCAGCCAAGAGCCCGGACACGAGCAGTACTTC.

This clone came up once. This chain uses TRBV5-1 with TRBJ2-5, with TRBD1 identical over 8 bases. The CDR3 consists of 15 residues. Per the germline V gene, CDR1 is SGHRS and CDR2 is YFSETQ. V was clipped by 1 base and J by 2 bases; unmatched bases: 4. The CDR3 DNA follows: TGCGCCAGCAGCTTGACAGGGGGTAAACAAGAGACCCAGTACTTC. It is translated as CASSLTGGKQETQYF.

The chain combines TRBV29-1 with TRBJ2-1; 10 bases are shared with TRBD2. With 5 bases clipped from V and 7 bases from J, the junction kept 5 bases outside the gene matches. The CDR3 is 13 amino acids. Germline V gives CDR1 SQVTM, CDR2 ANQGSEA. CDR3 coding DNA: TGCAGCGTTCAACCGGGACTAGCGAATGAGCAGTTCTTC. It is translated as CSVQPGLANEQFF.

V gene TRBV24-1 combines with J gene TRBJ2-3; 7 positions match TRBD1. The CDR3 runs 15 residues. The germline V gene has CDR1 KGHDR and CDR2 SFDVKD. Unmatched junction bases numbered 6, after V lost 5 bases and J lost 2 bases. The CDR3 DNA follows: TGTGCCACCAGTGGCCGGGACAGACCCACAGATACGCAGTATTTT. Translating gives CATSGRDRPTDTQYF.

The genes are TRBV5-6 and TRBJ1-1; D is uncertain. Per the germline V gene, CDR1 is SGHDT and CDR2 is YYEEEE. This CDR3 comprises 14 residues. The V and J ends lost 0 bases and 5 bases respectively, with 11 bases between them. CDR3 in amino acids: CASSLDRMGTEAFF. The CDR3 region has the DNA TGTGCCAGCAGCTTGGACAGAATGGGAACTGAAGCTTTCTTT.

The chain is built from TRBV18 and TRBJ1-4; D gene unclear. Trimming stripped 0 bases from V and 5 bases from J, with 7 bases between. Germline loops: CDR1 KGHSH, CDR2 LQKENI. This CDR3 has 14 amino acids. The CDR3 sequence: CASSPPGNNEKLFF. DNA of the CDR3: TGTGCCAGCTCACCACCGGGGAACAATGAAAAACTGTTTTTT.

In regard to this clone: The junction differs from germline at one of its ends, possibly a read error. V is TRBV5-6 and J is TRBJ2-4; D may be TRBD2 (6 bases). The CDR3 is made up of 15 amino acids. Germline CDR1 reads SGHDT; CDR2 reads YYEEEE. As DNA, the CDR3 is TGTGCCACCAGCTTACGGGGACTAGCCAAAAACATTCAGTACTTC. Its translation is CATSLRGLAKNIQYF.

This clone was seen only a few times. This chain links TRBV12-3 or TRBV12-4 with TRBJ1-2; the D is unclear. There are 13 residues in the CDR3. Between the trimmed V and J ends, which lost 6 bases and 8 bases, there was a span of 16 bases. DNA for the CDR3: TGTGCCAGCAGGCCCGGGCCCCAAAGGGGCTACACCTTC. This gives the protein CASRPGPQRGYTF.

This clone showed up just a few times. This sequence joins TRBV28 and TRBJ2-3; tentatively, D is TRBD1 (6 bases). Germline-derived CDR1 and CDR2 are MDHEN and SYDVKM. Trimming left V 7 bases short and J 2 bases short, with 19 bases between. The CDR3 sequence is 16 residues long. In DNA form, the CDR3 reads TGTGCCAGCATCTTGGGGGCCGGACCCTCCACAGATACGCAGTATTTT. Translation: CASILGAGPSTDTQYF.

The chain links TRBV3-1 (or the pseudogene TRBV3-2) to TRBJ1-5, with D perhaps TRBD1 (5 bases). The CDR3 spans 19 residues. Germline V gives CDR1 LGHDT, CDR2 YNNKEL (reference sequence). V lost 0 bases and J lost 6, with 24 bases in between. CDR3 sequence: CASSQEGEKGLRGRQPQHF. The CDR3 bases are TGTGCCAGCAGCCAAGAAGGGGAAAAGGGCCTCCGAGGCCGTCAGCCCCAGCATTTT.

The chain recombines TRBV30 with TRBJ1-5, with TRBD1 matching 8 bases. Germline V gene data show CDR1 as GTSNPN and CDR2 as SVGIG (reference sequence). The CDR3 loop spans 15 amino acids. V dropped 2 bases and J dropped 4; count of bases not matched to a gene: 7. The CDR3 DNA is TGTGCCTGGAGTTCAGGAGACAGGGGTAATCAGCCCCAGCATTTT. Translated, it gives CAWSSGDRGNQPQHF.

V and J are TRBV7-9 and TRBJ1-5; D is ambiguous. This CDR3 is built from 14 residues. Germline CDR1 is SEHNR and CDR2 is FQNEAQ (reference sequence). Between the trimmed V and J ends, which lost 1 base and 4 bases, there was a span of 8 bases. Here the CDR3 reads CASSLGGRNQPQHF. CDR3 coding DNA: TGTGCCAGCAGCTTAGGTGGCAGAAATCAGCCCCAGCATTTT.

This clone was counted a single time. The chain recombines TRBV3-1 (or the pseudogene TRBV3-2) with TRBJ2-7; D is unclear. V was clipped by 4 bases and J by 3 bases, with 13 bases between them. This CDR3 spans 14 amino acids. CDR1 is LGHDT and CDR2 is YNNKEL in the germline V gene (reference sequence). The CDR3: CASSLIGPNYEQYF. The DNA for the CDR3 is TGTGCCAGCAGCCTCATCGGGCCTAACTACGAGCAGTACTTC.

V and J are TRBV4-1 and TRBJ2-3, with TRBD2 identical over 8 bases. After removal of 2 bases from V and 5 bases from J, the junction contained 9 bases not matched to a gene. Germline V gene data show CDR1 as MGHRA and CDR2 as YSYEKL. This CDR3 spans 16 amino acids. As DNA, the CDR3 is TGCGCCAGCAGCCAACAACCCGGACTAGCCGGAGATACGCAGTATTTT. It codes for CASSQQPGLAGDTQYF.

This clone was detected only once. The chain has TRBV21-1 and TRBJ1-6. TRBV21-1 is a pseudogene. CDR3 length equals 17 residues. The DNA for the CDR3 is TGTGCCAGCAGCATAGGGTCCTCAGATACTCATAATTCACCCCTCCACTTT. Protein: CASSIGSSDTHNSPLHF.